What follows are 21 T cell receptor beta chains derived from one specimen sequenced in a study of T cell repertoires in cytomegalovirus infection. Their target antigens are unknown. TCRdb reprocessed the reads with MiXCR, giving one entry per CDR3 protein. There are tens of thousands of distinct CDR3 sequences in the sample; 40% to 50% occur only once, and approximately 95% lies in the top ten. The sequencing here drew on CD8+ T cells from cultured PBMCs, taken from culture after CMV antigen stimulation. The receptors shown here come from a human donor in good health (CMV status not recorded). Some clones in this sample may be carry-over from other donors' samples.

This chain joins TRBV27 and TRBJ2-7; TRBD1 or TRBD2 may be the D gene (5 bases each). CDR1 and CDR2 (germline): MNHEY, SMNVEV (reference sequence). The V end lost 4 bases, the J end lost 7 bases, and 14 bases lay between the germline ends. The CDR3 consists of 13 residues. CDR3 in DNA: TGTGCCAGCAGTTACAGGTTCCGGAGGGAGCAGTACTTC. It translates to CASSYRFRREQYF.

The rearrangement links TRBV11-1 to TRBJ2-1; 10 bases are shared with TRBD2. The CDR3 has 17 residues. With 0 bases clipped from V and 3 bases from J, the junction kept 5 bases outside the gene matches. Per germline, CDR1 SGHAT and CDR2 FQDESV (reference sequence). In DNA, the CDR3 is TGTGCCAGCAGCTTAGCAGTATGGACTAGCGGCTACAATGAGCAGTTCTTC. Encoded protein: CASSLAVWTSGYNEQFF.

There are a few counts of this clonotype. This chain uses TRBV18 with TRBJ2-1; 10 nucleotides line up with TRBD2. The CDR3 has 20 residues. Trimming removed 3 bases from V and 12 bases from J; junction bases left unmatched: 26. The germline gives CDR1 KGHSH, CDR2 LQKENI. Written as DNA, the CDR3 is TGTGCCAGCTCACCTTCTGGACTAGCGGCCAAAACCCGTCAACCCCCAAGGCAGTTCTTC. Its protein product is CASSPSGLAAKTRQPPRQFF.

There are a few counts of this clonotype. The CDR3 loop is CASRPPGLHSSGNTIYF. CDR3 DNA sequence: TGTGCCAGCAGACCTCCGGGACTCCACAGCTCTGGAAACACCATATATTTT. V and J are TRBV12-3 or TRBV12-4 and TRBJ1-3; weak D call: TRBD1 (5 bases). Trimming left V 6 bases short and J 0 bases short, with 18 bases between. The CDR3 runs 17 residues.

This chain uses TRBV12-3 or TRBV12-4 with TRBJ2-3; D ambiguous. The CDR3 extends over 13 amino acids. V was clipped by 5 bases and J by 2 bases, with 8 bases between them. The CDR3 region is CASSPQDTDTQYF. The CDR3 bases are TGTGCCAGCAGTCCCCAGGACACAGATACGCAGTATTTT.

DNA of the CDR3: TGTGCCAGCAGTGTAATGTATAGGGAGCCCGCCTATGGCTACACCTTC. This sequence encodes CASSVMYREPAYGYTF. This rearrangement joins TRBV12-3 or TRBV12-4 to TRBJ1-2; D gene uncertain. Trimming removed 5 bases from V and 4 bases from J, with 20 bases in between. This CDR3 region has 16 residues.

Ten or more counts support this clonotype. The chain is built from TRBV7-8 and TRBJ2-5, with 9 bases identical to TRBD2. This CDR3 region has 16 residues. The germline CDR1 and CDR2 sequences are SGHVS and FQNEAQ. V trimming: 4 bases; J trimming: 1 base; junction bases outside the gene matches: 7. CDR3 in DNA: TGTGCCAGCAGCTCCCCAGCGGGAGGATCCCAAGAGACCCAGTACTTC. This encodes CASSSPAGGSQETQYF.

The rearrangement joins TRBV6-1 to TRBJ1-5; D might be TRBD1 (5 bases). V dropped 6 bases and J dropped 7 bases, with 16 bases sitting between them. The V gene's germline CDR1 is MNHNS and CDR2 SASEGT. CDR3 length: 14 amino acids. CDR3 sequence: CASRRDPGGQPQHF. The DNA of the CDR3 is TGTGCCAGCAGGCGGGACCCCGGGGGGCAGCCCCAGCATTTT.

This chain uses TRBV4-3 with TRBJ1-5; D not certain. The CDR3 extends over 17 amino acids. V lost 0 bases, J lost 0 bases, and 12 bases lay in between. CDR1 is LGHNA, CDR2 YSLEER, per germline. The CDR3 DNA reads as TGCGCCAGCAGCCAAGATAGGACGGCTTATAGCAATCAGCCCCAGCATTTT. Amino acids: CASSQDRTAYSNQPQHF.

This clonotype was picked up a small number of times. The chain is built from TRBV7-8 and TRBJ2-6, with unresolved D. This CDR3 is 16 amino acids long. Germline CDR1 reads SGHVS; CDR2 reads FQNEAQ. V was pared by 7 bases and J by 0 bases, with 13 bases between. The CDR3, as DNA: TGTGCCAGCATCCCACAAGGATTCTCTGGGGCCAACGTCCTGACTTTC. Amino acid sequence: CASIPQGFSGANVLTF.

The sample holds a few counts of this clonotype. The J gene is TRBJ2-1, the V gene TRBV7-3; D is tentatively TRBD1 or TRBD2 (6 bases each). The germline V and J ends were trimmed by 8 bases and 7 bases, with 15 bases remaining between them. The CDR3 totals 13 residues. The V gene's germline CDR1 is SGHTA and CDR2 FQGTGA. In DNA, the CDR3 is TGTGCCAGCGCACCGGGGGCTGGTAATGAGCAGTTCTTC. The encoded protein is CASAPGAGNEQFF. The whole variable domain, remainder taken from reference TRBV7-3 and TRBJ2-1, is GAGVSQTPSNKVTEKGKYVELRCDPISGHTALYWYRQSLGQGPEFLIYFQGTGAADDSGLPNDRFFAVRPEGSVSTLKIQRTERGDSAVYLCASAPGAGNEQFFGPGTRLTVL.

J is TRBJ1-1 and V is TRBV7-9; no firm D call. V dropped 0 bases and J dropped 6 bases, with 14 bases sitting between them. CDR1 and CDR2 (germline): SEHNR, FQNEAQ (reference sequence). This CDR3 is built from 15 residues. CDR3 residues: CASSLAQSLRAEAFF. Written as DNA, the CDR3 is TGTGCCAGCAGCTTAGCGCAATCATTGAGAGCTGAAGCTTTCTTT.

This clonotype has more than one count but fewer than ten. The CDR3 loop is CASRTGLETQYF. The CDR3 nucleotides are TGTGCCAGCAGGACAGGGTTGGAGACCCAGTACTTC. The genes are TRBV12-3 or TRBV12-4 and TRBJ2-5; TRBD1 aligns across 7 bases. J was trimmed by 5 bases and V by 6 bases; bases with no gene match: 3. The CDR3 is made up of 12 amino acids.

This clonotype showed up just a few times. This rearrangement joins TRBV11-2 to TRBJ2-2, with a tentative D call TRBD2 (5 bases). Germline lookup yields CDR1 SGHAT and CDR2 FQNNGV. There are 14 residues in the CDR3. The CDR3 region is CAVEGSFNRGELFF. As DNA, the CDR3 is TGTGCGGTTGAGGGATCCTTTAACCGCGGGGAGCTGTTTTTT.

In regard to this clonotype: It may be a read error: a sequence one base away is much more abundant. The V and J genes are TRBV7-6 and TRBJ1-2; the D gene is possibly TRBD1 (6 bases). CDR3 size: 13 residues. Germline loops: CDR1 SGHVS, CDR2 FNYEAQ. In DNA form, the CDR3 reads TGTTCCAGCAGCTTTGCCTGGACAGAGGCCTTTTACTTC. The encoded protein is CSSSFAWTEAFYF. The whole variable domain, remainder taken from reference TRBV7-6 and TRBJ1-2, is GAGVSQSPRYKVTKRGQDVALRCDPISGHVSLYWYRQALGQGPEFLTYFNYEAQQDKSGLPNDRFSAERPEGSISTLTIQRTEQRDSAMYRCSSSFAWTEAFYFGSGTRLTVV.

The genes are TRBV11-2 and TRBJ2-5, with a tentative D call TRBD1 (5 bases). Trimming stripped 3 bases from V and 4 bases from J, with 18 bases between. This CDR3 is built from 16 residues. Germline V lookup: CDR1 SGHAT, CDR2 FQNNGV. CDR3 DNA: TGTGCCAGCAGCTTTTCTGGGGCGGCCCAGGGAGAGACCCAGTACTTC. Its translation is CASSFSGAAQGETQYF.

This rearrangement joins TRBV4-1 to TRBJ2-7, with D possibly TRBD1 on 5 matching bases. The V gene's germline CDR1 is MGHRA and CDR2 YSYEKL. This CDR3 is 14 amino acids long. The germline V and J ends were trimmed by 1 base and 6 bases, with 13 bases remaining between them. The CDR3 bases are TGCGCCAGCAGCCAAGCAGGGTACTCTCGCGAGCAGTACTTC. The encoded protein is CASSQAGYSREQYF.

The table lists this clonotype with many counts. The gene calls are TRBV7-2 and TRBJ2-1, with D possibly matching TRBD2 (5 bases). Germline lookup yields CDR1 SGHTA and CDR2 FQGNSA. Trimming left V 4 bases short and J 5 bases short, with 9 bases between. The CDR3 is 13 residues long. The CDR3 spells CASSSGWDNEQFF. DNA of the CDR3: TGTGCCAGCAGCTCGGGGTGGGACAATGAGCAGTTCTTC.

V usage is TRBV7-9 and J usage is TRBJ2-1; D remains unclear. This CDR3 region has 12 residues. Looked up from germline, CDR1 is SEHNR and CDR2 is FQNEAQ (reference sequence). The V and J ends lost 3 bases and 5 bases respectively, with 5 bases between them. For the CDR3, the DNA is TGTGCCAGCAGCTTGCGCAACAATGAGCAGTTCTTC. Translating gives CASSLRNNEQFF.

The genes are TRBV10-3 and TRBJ2-7, with D uncertain. There are 14 residues in the CDR3. Germline values: CDR1 ENHRY, CDR2 SYGVKD. Trimming took 0 bases from V and 0 from J, leaving 6 bases between them. CDR3 in amino acids: CAISESGNSYEQYF. The CDR3 DNA is TGTGCCATCAGTGAGTCGGGCAACTCCTACGAGCAGTACTTC.

The chain links TRBV15 to TRBJ2-5, with a possible D match to TRBD2 (6 bases). Between the trimmed V and J ends, which lost 6 bases and 0 bases, there was a span of 23 bases. CDR3 length: 18 residues. The germline gives CDR1 LNHNV, CDR2 YYDKDF (reference sequence). The CDR3 region has the DNA TGTGCCACCAGGCCAACACCCCCCGGGGTAGCGGACCAAGAGACCCAGTACTTC. Its translation: CATRPTPPGVADQETQYF.